These 25 T cell receptor beta chains originate from one sample sequenced in a study of blood T cell repertoires in COVID-19. Assay used: immunoSEQ multiplex PCR; TCRdb lists only in-frame clones, some missing. The sample yields 90,000 to 150,000 clones, about two thirds seen once. The sequencing input was peripheral blood. The source is a human donor with acute or convalescent COVID-19. The donor label of this sample is uncertain.

This clone showed up many times. The rearrangement joins TRBV6-2 or TRBV6-3 to TRBJ1-5, with 7 bases aligning to TRBD1. CDR3 length: 13 residues. The V gene's germline CDR1 is MNHEY and CDR2 SVGEGT. V shed 5 bases, J shed 6 bases, and the junction held 4 bases outside the gene matches. CDR3 nucleotide sequence: TGTGCCAGCAGTCGACAGGGTACTCAGCCCCAGCATTTT. It yields the protein CASSRQGTQPQHF.

The rearrangement joins TRBV3-1 (or the pseudogene TRBV3-2) to TRBJ2-5; 12 bases fit TRBD2. Trimming removed 0 bases from V and 11 bases from J; junction bases left unmatched: 7. Germline CDR1 and CDR2: LGHDT and YNNKEL (reference sequence). The CDR3 contains 15 residues. The DNA for the CDR3 is TGTGCCAGCAGCCAAGATCCCGGACTAGCGGGGTCTCAGTACTTC. Translating gives CASSQDPGLAGSQYF.

The gene calls are TRBV13 and TRBJ2-1; 8 nucleotides agree with TRBD1. This CDR3 has 14 residues. Germline V lookup: CDR1 PRHDT, CDR2 FYEKMQ (reference sequence). Trimming took 2 bases from V and 6 from J; bases not matched to a gene: 3. As DNA, the CDR3 is TGTGCCAGCAGCTTATGGACAGGGCCCAATGAGCAGTTCTTC. Protein product: CASSLWTGPNEQFF.

The V and J genes are TRBV30 and TRBJ2-1; 9 nucleotides match TRBD2. From germline, CDR1 is GTSNPN and CDR2 SVGIG (reference sequence). Trimming took 3 bases from V and 0 from J; bases not matched to a gene: 9. The CDR3 is 17 residues long. The CDR3 bases are TGTGCCTGGAGCGGGCTAGCGGGGACCAGCTCCTACAATGAGCAGTTCTTC. Protein product: CAWSGLAGTSSYNEQFF.

The J gene is TRBJ1-4, the V gene TRBV11-2; D is perhaps TRBD1 (5 bases). The V gene lost 6 bases and the J gene lost 2 bases, with 13 bases spanning the gap. The CDR3 runs to 15 residues. The V gene's germline CDR1 is SGHAT and CDR2 FQNNGV. The CDR3 sequence: CASSSRVMTNEKLFF. In DNA form, the CDR3 reads TGTGCCAGCAGTTCCAGGGTGATGACTAATGAAAAACTGTTTTTT.

This rearrangement joins TRBV2 to TRBJ1-1; 9 nucleotides agree with TRBD1. The CDR3 length is 13 residues. V was pared by 5 bases and J by 5 bases, with 3 bases of the junction left unmatched. From germline, CDR1 is SNHLY and CDR2 FYNNEI. This CDR3 is CASSYDRGTEAFF. The CDR3 nucleotides are TGTGCCAGCAGTTATGACAGGGGGACTGAAGCTTTCTTT.

The chain uses TRBV7-9 and TRBJ1-2; 9 bases map to TRBD1. The trim removed 7 bases at V and 8 bases at J, leaving 11 bases unmatched. CDR1 is SEHNR and CDR2 is FQNEAQ in the germline V gene (reference sequence). This CDR3 region has 14 residues. DNA for the CDR3: TGTGCCAGCATCCACCGGGACAGGGTGGGCGGCTACACCTTC. Encoded protein: CASIHRDRVGGYTF.

This rearrangement joins TRBV5-8 to TRBJ2-1; D is ambiguous. V was pared by 1 base and J by 8 bases, with 16 bases between. The V gene's germline CDR1 is SGHTS and CDR2 YDEGEE. The CDR3 is 15 amino acids. CDR3 in DNA: TGTGCCAGCAGCTTGTTTCGATCAGGAAACGATGAGCAGTTCTTC. It encodes CASSLFRSGNDEQFF.

A word on this clone: Other DNA sequences in the sample encode the same CDR3. V is TRBV12-3 or TRBV12-4 and J is TRBJ1-2, with 7 bases lining up with TRBD1. J lost 8 bases, V lost 6 bases, and 6 bases had no gene match. There are 12 residues in the CDR3. The CDR3 is CASSSNRGGYTF. The CDR3, as DNA: TGTGCCAGCAGCTCTAACAGGGGCGGCTACACCTTC.

J is TRBJ1-4 and V is TRBV9; D is perhaps TRBD1 (5 bases). V was shortened by 0 bases and J by 0 bases, with 9 bases between the two germline ends. The germline CDR1 and CDR2 sequences are SGDLS and YYNGEE. The CDR3 runs 16 residues. CDR3 sequence: CASSVGWGATNEKLFF. The CDR3 DNA is TGTGCCAGCAGCGTAGGGTGGGGGGCAACTAATGAAAAACTGTTTTTT. The variable domain in full, completed from reference TRBV9 and TRBJ1-4, reads DSGVTQTPKHLITATGQRVTLRCSPRSGDLSVYWYQQSLDQGLQFLIQYYNGEERAKGNILERFSAQQFPDLHSELNLSSLELGDSALYFCASSVGWGATNEKLFFGSGTQLSVL.

The chain combines TRBV6-1 with TRBJ1-5, with a possible D match to TRBD1 (6 bases). This CDR3 is 13 amino acids long. CDR1 and CDR2 from the germline V gene are MNHNS and SASEGT. Trimming stripped 3 bases from V and 6 bases from J, with 9 bases between. CDR3 loop: CASSDVQGQPQHF. CDR3 DNA sequence: TGTGCCAGCAGTGATGTACAGGGTCAGCCCCAGCATTTT.

The chain is built from TRBV6-6 and TRBJ2-7, with D possibly matching TRBD1 (6 bases). Per the germline V gene, CDR1 is MNHNY and CDR2 is SVGAGI (reference sequence). The V gene lost 6 bases and the J gene lost 6 bases, with 15 bases spanning the gap. This CDR3 comprises 13 residues. The CDR3 bases are TGTGCCAGCAGCCTCGGGACACTGCTCGAGCAGTACTTC. Amino acids: CASSLGTLLEQYF.

The chain links TRBV5-1 to TRBJ2-7, with 8 bases identical to TRBD1. The CDR3 is 15 residues long. Germline lookup yields CDR1 SGHRS and CDR2 YFSETQ. J gave up 1 base and V 1 base, and 4 bases lay outside the gene matches. The CDR3 bases are TGCGCCAGCAGCTTGATGGGACAGGCGTCCTACGAGCAGTACTTC. Encoded protein: CASSLMGQASYEQYF.

V and J are TRBV5-5 and TRBJ1-2; unclear D gene. Trimming left V 0 bases short and J 8 bases short, with 14 bases between. Per germline, CDR1 SGHKS and CDR2 YYEKEE (reference sequence). CDR3 length: 14 amino acids. The CDR3 DNA sequence: TGTGCCAGCAGCTTGGCCGTAGGAGATGGGGGCTACACCTTC. Protein product: CASSLAVGDGGYTF.

The genes are TRBV5-1 and TRBJ2-6, with D possibly matching TRBD1 (6 bases). The CDR3 sequence is 16 residues long. CDR1 is SGHRS and CDR2 is YFSETQ in the germline V gene. Trimming stripped 4 bases from V and 6 bases from J, with 17 bases between. This chain's CDR3 is CASSRGGRLEANVLTF. CDR3 bases: TGCGCCAGCAGCCGAGGGGGACGTCTTGAGGCCAACGTCCTGACTTTC.

The chain carries TRBV5-4 and TRBJ1-3, with 8 bases that match TRBD1. The CDR3 consists of 12 residues. CDR1 SGHNT and CDR2 YYREEE come from the germline V gene (reference sequence). Germline trimming cut 4 bases from V and 11 bases from J; bases unmatched to any gene: 5. CDR3 bases: TGTGCCAGCAGCCTCGACAGGGGTGCCATATATTTT. Encoded protein: CASSLDRGAIYF. Complete variable domain (other parts from reference TRBV5-4 and TRBJ1-3): ETGVTQSPTHLIKTRGQQVTLRCSSQSGHNTVSWYQQALGQGPQFIFQYYREEENGRGNFPPRFSGLQFPNYSSELNVNALELDDSALYLCASSLDRGAIYFGEGSWLTVV.

The J gene is TRBJ2-5, the V gene TRBV11-2; D is perhaps TRBD1 (5 bases). This CDR3 contains 14 residues. The V gene's germline CDR1 is SGHAT and CDR2 FQNNGV. V was shortened by 1 base and J by 8 bases, with 14 bases between the two germline ends. CDR3 sequence reads: CASSLVPNQGTQYF. The CDR3 DNA is TGTGCCAGCAGCTTAGTTCCGAACCAGGGTACCCAGTACTTC.

This chain uses TRBV5-1 with TRBJ2-2, with D perhaps matching TRBD1 (6 bases). Per the germline V gene, CDR1 is SGHRS and CDR2 is YFSETQ. The V end was cut by 7 bases, the J end by 2 bases, with 12 bases between. This CDR3 is 14 amino acids long. The CDR3 loop is CASSPGHNTGELFF. DNA of the CDR3: TGCGCCAGCTCACCGGGACACAACACCGGGGAGCTGTTTTTT.

V usage is TRBV5-8 and J usage is TRBJ2-3, with a tentative D call TRBD1 (6 bases). Trimming stripped 4 bases from V and 1 base from J, with 16 bases between. The germline CDR1 and CDR2 sequences are SGHTS and YDEGEE. CDR3 length: 16 residues. CDR3 sequence: CASSRGAWTGTDTQYF. The CDR3 region has the DNA TGTGCCAGCAGCCGTGGGGCGTGGACAGGCACAGATACGCAGTATTTT.

Concerning this clone: At the DNA level, this CDR3 is encoded by other sequences in the same sample as well. V is TRBV7-8 and J is TRBJ1-5; the match to TRBD1 covers 7 bases. The CDR3 is made up of 14 amino acids. Losses at the gene ends were 4 bases for V and 2 bases for J; bases not matched to a gene: 2. Germline V gene lookup returns CDR1 SGHVS and CDR2 FQNEAQ. The CDR3: CASSSDRGNQPQHF. In DNA form, the CDR3 reads TGTGCCAGCAGCTCCGACAGGGGCAATCAGCCCCAGCATTTT.

This chain joins TRBV5-6 and TRBJ2-5, with TRBD1 identical over 7 bases. This CDR3 is built from 15 residues. V dropped 4 bases and J dropped 1; count of bases not matched to a gene: 7. Germline V gene data show CDR1 as SGHDT and CDR2 as YYEEEE. CDR3 region: CASSNRDRRQETQYF. The CDR3 DNA follows: TGTGCCAGCAGCAACCGGGACAGACGCCAAGAGACCCAGTACTTC.

The chain recombines TRBV7-6 with TRBJ1-1; possible D gene TRBD1, 6 bases. V lost 6 bases to trimming and J lost 5 bases, with 7 bases between them. CDR3 length: 11 residues. Germline CDR1 and CDR2: SGHVS and FNYEAQ. The CDR3 DNA reads as TGTGCCAGCAGTCAGGGGACTGAAGCTTTCTTT. It specifies CASSQGTEAFF.

The genes are TRBV7-8 and TRBJ2-3; 7 bases map to TRBD2. J lost 6 bases, V lost 0 bases, and 0 bases had no gene match. Per the germline V gene, CDR1 is SGHVS and CDR2 is FQNEAQ. The CDR3 extends over 13 amino acids. DNA for the CDR3: TGTGCCAGCAGCTTAGCGGGGGGGGATACGCAGTATTTT. Translation gives CASSLAGGDTQYF. Supplemented by reference TRBV7-8 and TRBJ2-3, the full variable domain reads GAGVSQSPRYKVAKRGQDVALRCDPISGHVSLFWYQQALGQGPEFLTYFQNEAQLDKSGLPSDRFFAERPEGSVSTLKIQRTQQEDSAVYLCASSLAGGDTQYFGPGTRLTVL.

The chain combines TRBV7-9 with TRBJ2-3, with a tentative D call TRBD2 (6 bases). This CDR3 spans 15 amino acids. V was pared by 5 bases and J by 3 bases, with 15 bases between. Per germline, CDR1 SEHNR and CDR2 FQNEAQ (reference sequence). The CDR3: CASSPRDGLTDTQYF. The CDR3 DNA follows: TGTGCCAGCAGCCCCCGGGACGGACTAACAGATACGCAGTATTTT.

The V call is TRBV7-9, the J call TRBJ1-6; 7 bases align to TRBD1. The CDR3 extends over 15 amino acids. Germline CDR1 and CDR2: SEHNR and FQNEAQ (reference sequence). V shed 5 bases and J 5 bases; nucleotides not matched to a gene: 6. The DNA of the CDR3 is TGTGCCAGCAGCCTTTTGGGACAGAATAATTCACCCCTCCACTTT. The encoded protein is CASSLLGQNNSPLHF.